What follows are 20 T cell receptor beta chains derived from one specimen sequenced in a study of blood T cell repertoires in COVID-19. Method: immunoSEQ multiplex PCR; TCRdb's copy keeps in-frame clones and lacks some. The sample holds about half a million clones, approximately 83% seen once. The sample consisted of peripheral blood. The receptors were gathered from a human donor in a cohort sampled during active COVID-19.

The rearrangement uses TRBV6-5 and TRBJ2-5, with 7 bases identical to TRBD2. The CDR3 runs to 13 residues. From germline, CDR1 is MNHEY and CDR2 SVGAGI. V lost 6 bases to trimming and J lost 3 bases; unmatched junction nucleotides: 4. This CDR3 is CASSPSGEETQYF. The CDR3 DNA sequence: TGTGCCAGCAGCCCAAGCGGGGAAGAGACCCAGTACTTC.

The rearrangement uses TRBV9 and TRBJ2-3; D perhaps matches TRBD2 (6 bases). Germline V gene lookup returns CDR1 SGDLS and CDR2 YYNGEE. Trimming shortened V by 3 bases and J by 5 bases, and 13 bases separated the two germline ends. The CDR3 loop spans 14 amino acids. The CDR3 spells CASSDSSGGDTQYF. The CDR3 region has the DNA TGTGCCAGCAGCGACAGTAGCGGAGGAGATACGCAGTATTTT. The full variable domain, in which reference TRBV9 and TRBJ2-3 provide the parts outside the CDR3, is DSGVTQTPKHLITATGQRVTLRCSPRSGDLSVYWYQQSLDQGLQFLIQYYNGEERAKGNILERFSAQQFPDLHSELNLSSLELGDSALYFCASSDSSGGDTQYFGPGTRLTVL.

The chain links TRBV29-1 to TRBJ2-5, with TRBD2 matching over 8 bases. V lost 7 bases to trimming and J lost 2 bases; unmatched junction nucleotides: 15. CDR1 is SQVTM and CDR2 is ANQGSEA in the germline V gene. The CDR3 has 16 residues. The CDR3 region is CSARGVDPAFQETQYF. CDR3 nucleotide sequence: TGCAGCGCGCGGGGGGTGGACCCAGCCTTTCAAGAGACCCAGTACTTC. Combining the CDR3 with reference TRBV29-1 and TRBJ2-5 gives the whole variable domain SAVISQKPSRDICQRGTSLTIQCQVDSQVTMMFWYRQQPGQSLTLIATANQGSEATYESGFVIDKFPISRPNLTFSTLTVSNMSPEDSSIYLCSARGVDPAFQETQYFGPGTRLLVL.

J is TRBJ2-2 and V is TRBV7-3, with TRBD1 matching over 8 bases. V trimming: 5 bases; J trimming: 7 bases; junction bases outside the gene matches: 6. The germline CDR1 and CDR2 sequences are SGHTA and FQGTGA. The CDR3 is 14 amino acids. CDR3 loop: CASSPRQGHGELFF. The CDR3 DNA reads TGTGCCAGCAGCCCACGACAGGGGCACGGGGAGCTGTTTTTT.

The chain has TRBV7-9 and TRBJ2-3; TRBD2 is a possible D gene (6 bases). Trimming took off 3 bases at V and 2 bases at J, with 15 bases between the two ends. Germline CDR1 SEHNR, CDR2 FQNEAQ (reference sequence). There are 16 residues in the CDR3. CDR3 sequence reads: CASSFSTGLSTDTQYF. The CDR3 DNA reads TGTGCCAGCAGCTTTTCAACAGGACTATCCACAGATACGCAGTATTTT.

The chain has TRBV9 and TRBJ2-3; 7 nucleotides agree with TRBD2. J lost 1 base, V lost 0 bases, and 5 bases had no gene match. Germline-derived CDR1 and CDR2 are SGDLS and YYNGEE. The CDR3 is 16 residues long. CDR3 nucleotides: TGTGCCAGCAGCGTAGGGGCGGGAGACGGCACAGATACGCAGTATTTT. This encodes CASSVGAGDGTDTQYF. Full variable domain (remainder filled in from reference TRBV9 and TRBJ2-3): DSGVTQTPKHLITATGQRVTLRCSPRSGDLSVYWYQQSLDQGLQFLIQYYNGEERAKGNILERFSAQQFPDLHSELNLSSLELGDSALYFCASSVGAGDGTDTQYFGPGTRLTVL.

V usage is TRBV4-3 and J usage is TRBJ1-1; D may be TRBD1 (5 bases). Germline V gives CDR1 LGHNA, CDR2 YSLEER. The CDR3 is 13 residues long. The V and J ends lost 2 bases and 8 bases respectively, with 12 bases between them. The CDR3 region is CASSQSREGEAFF. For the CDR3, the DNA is TGCGCCAGCAGCCAATCCAGGGAGGGGGAAGCTTTCTTT.

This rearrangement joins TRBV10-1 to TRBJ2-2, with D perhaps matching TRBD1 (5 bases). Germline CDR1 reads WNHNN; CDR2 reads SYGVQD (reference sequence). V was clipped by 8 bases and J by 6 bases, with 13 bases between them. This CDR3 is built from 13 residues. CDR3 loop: CASGWQGSGELFF. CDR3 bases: TGCGCCAGCGGTTGGCAGGGTTCCGGGGAGCTGTTTTTT.

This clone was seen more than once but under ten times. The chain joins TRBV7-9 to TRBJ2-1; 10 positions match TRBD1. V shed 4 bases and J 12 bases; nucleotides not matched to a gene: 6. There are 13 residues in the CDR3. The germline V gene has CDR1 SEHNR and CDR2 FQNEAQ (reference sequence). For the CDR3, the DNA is TGTGCCAGCAGCTCCGGGACAGGGGTTGGGCAGTTCTTC. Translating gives CASSSGTGVGQFF.

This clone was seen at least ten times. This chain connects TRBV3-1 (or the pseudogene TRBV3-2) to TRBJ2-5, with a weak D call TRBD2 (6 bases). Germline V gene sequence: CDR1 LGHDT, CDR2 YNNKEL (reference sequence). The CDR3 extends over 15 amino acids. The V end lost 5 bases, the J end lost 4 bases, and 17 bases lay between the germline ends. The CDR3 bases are TGTGCCAGCAGCTCCCGAGGACTAACAGGAGAGACCCAGTACTTC. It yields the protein CASSSRGLTGETQYF.

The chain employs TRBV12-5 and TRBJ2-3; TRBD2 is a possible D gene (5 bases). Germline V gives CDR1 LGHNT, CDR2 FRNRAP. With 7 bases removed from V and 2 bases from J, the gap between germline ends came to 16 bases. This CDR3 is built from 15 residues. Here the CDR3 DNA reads TGTGCTAGTGACCCCCCAAGCGGTCTCACAGATACGCAGTATTTT. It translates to CASDPPSGLTDTQYF.

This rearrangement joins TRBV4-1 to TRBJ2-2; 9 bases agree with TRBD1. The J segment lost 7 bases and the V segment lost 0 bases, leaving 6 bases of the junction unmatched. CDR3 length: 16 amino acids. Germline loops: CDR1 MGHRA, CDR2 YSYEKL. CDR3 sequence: CASSQDPQGAGGELFF. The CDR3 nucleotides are TGCGCCAGCAGCCAAGATCCACAGGGGGCTGGCGGGGAGCTGTTTTTT.

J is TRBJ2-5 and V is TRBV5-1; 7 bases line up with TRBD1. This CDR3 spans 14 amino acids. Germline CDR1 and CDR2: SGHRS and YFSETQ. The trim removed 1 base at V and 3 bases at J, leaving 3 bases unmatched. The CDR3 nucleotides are TGCGCCAGCAGCTTGTGGCAGGGGGAAGAGACCCAGTACTTC. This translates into CASSLWQGEETQYF.

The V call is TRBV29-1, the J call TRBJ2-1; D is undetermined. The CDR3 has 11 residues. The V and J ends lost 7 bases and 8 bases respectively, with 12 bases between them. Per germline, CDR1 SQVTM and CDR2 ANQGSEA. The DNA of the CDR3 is TGCAGCGCCACGTCAGTGGATGAGCAGTTCTTC. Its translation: CSATSVDEQFF.

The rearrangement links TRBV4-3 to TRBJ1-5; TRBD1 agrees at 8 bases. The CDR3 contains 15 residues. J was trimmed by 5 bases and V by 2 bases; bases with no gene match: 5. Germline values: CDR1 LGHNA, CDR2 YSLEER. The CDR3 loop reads CASSQRAGGHQPQHF. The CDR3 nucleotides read TGCGCCAGCAGCCAACGGGCAGGGGGCCATCAGCCCCAGCATTTT.

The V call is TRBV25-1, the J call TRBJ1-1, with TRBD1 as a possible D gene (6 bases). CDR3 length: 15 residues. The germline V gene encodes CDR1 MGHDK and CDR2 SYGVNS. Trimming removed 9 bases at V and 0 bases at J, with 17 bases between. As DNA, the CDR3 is TGTGCCAGTTGGGATTCGGGGGGCATGAACACTGAAGCTTTCTTT. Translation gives CASWDSGGMNTEAFF. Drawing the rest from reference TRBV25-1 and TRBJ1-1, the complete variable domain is EADIYQTPRYLVIGTGKKITLECSQTMGHDKMYWYQQDPGMELHLIHYSYGVNSTEKGDLSSESTVSRIRTEHFPLTLESARPSHTSQYLCASWDSGGMNTEAFFGQGTRLTVV.

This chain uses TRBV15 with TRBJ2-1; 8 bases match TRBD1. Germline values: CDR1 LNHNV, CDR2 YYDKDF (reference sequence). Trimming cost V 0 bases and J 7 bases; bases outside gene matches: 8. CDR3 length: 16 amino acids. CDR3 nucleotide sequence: TGTGCCACCAGCAGAGAGACAGGACAGGGTAGAAATGAGCAGTTCTTC. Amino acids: CATSRETGQGRNEQFF.

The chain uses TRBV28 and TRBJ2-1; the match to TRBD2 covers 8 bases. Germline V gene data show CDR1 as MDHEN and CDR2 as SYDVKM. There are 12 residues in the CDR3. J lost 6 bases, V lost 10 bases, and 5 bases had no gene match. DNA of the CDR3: TGTGCCACGGGACTAGGTGTCAATGAGCAGTTCTTC. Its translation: CATGLGVNEQFF.

The CDR3 DNA reads TGCGCCAGCAGCTTGGAGCCCGCTAACTATGGCTACACCTTC. Translated: CASSLEPANYGYTF. The chain combines TRBV5-1 with TRBJ1-2; D is undetermined. CDR1 and CDR2 from the germline V gene are SGHRS and YFSETQ. The CDR3 has 14 residues. Trimming left V 0 bases short and J 0 bases short, with 6 bases between.

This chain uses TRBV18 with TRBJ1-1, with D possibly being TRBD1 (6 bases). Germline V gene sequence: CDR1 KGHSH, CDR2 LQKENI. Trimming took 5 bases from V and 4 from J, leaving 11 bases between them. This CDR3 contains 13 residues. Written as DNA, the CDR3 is TGTGCCAGCTCATCGGACAGTCTCACTGAAGCTTTCTTT. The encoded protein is CASSSDSLTEAFF.